These T cell receptor beta chains were read from a single sample in a study of cytomegalovirus exposure and HLA in healthy donors. Assay: immunoSEQ multiplex PCR; the TCRdb copy retains only in-frame clones and omits some. The sample comprises just over 150,000 clones, about 75% of which are singletons, and roughly 2% rests with the top ten. Source material: PBMCs. The receptors were sampled from a female donor in good health and CMV-seronegative. Both conserved end residues are part of each CDR3. The D gene is left open where the match is weak. Some rows mark clone size as missing; the rest say once, few, many or name a class of expanded clone.

>TRBV10-3|TRBJ1-2|.|TRBD1
TGTGCCATCAGTGAGTCAAGACAGGGGCACGGCTACACCTTC
CAISESRQGHGYTF
>TRBV5-1|TRBJ1-1|.|.
TGCGCCAGCAGCTTGAGTCAGGGCAGCTTCCTGAACACTGAAGCTTTCTTT
CASSLSQGSFLNTEAFF
>TRBV7-9|TRBJ2-3|.|TRBD2
TGTGCCAGCAGCCCCGTGGGAGCGGGGGGTGTCACAGATACGCAGTATTTT
CASSPVGAGGVTDTQYF
>TRBV25-1|TRBJ1-1|.|TRBD1
TGTGCCAGCAGTGGTCCCGGACAGGGCTTCACTGAAGCTTTCTTT
CASSGPGQGFTEAFF
>TRBV6-1|TRBJ2-3|.|TRBD1
TGTGCCAGCAGGGGGACAGGGTCGGATACGCAGTATTTT
CASRGTGSDTQYF
>TRBV7-9|TRBJ2-7|.|TRBD2
TGTGCCAGCAGCTTAGCCCGGACTAGCGGGAGCTCCTACGAGCAGTACTTC
CASSLARTSGSSYEQYF
>TRBV10-1|TRBJ1-4|few|.
TGCGCCAGCAGGTCTGGGGGGGAACTCGTAACTAATGAAAAACTGTTTTTT
CASRSGGELVTNEKLFF
>TRBV7-6|TRBJ1-5|.|TRBD1
TGTGCCAGCAGCTTAGGGACAGGCGGTAGCAATCAGCCCCAGCATTTT
CASSLGTGGSNQPQHF
>TRBV18|TRBJ2-7|once|TRBD2
TGTGCCAGCTCACCGATCGGACTAGCGGGGGGAAACGAGCAGTACTTC
CASSPIGLAGGNEQYF
>TRBV11-2|TRBJ1-2|many|TRBD1
TGTGCCAGCAGCCTGGACAGGGGGCAAATCTATGGCTACACCTTC
CASSLDRGQIYGYTF
>TRBV19|TRBJ2-1|.|TRBD2
TGTGCCAGTAGTCTTCTAGCGGACTCCTACAATGAGCAGTTCTTC
CASSLLADSYNEQFF
>TRBV5-6|TRBJ1-4|.|TRBD1
TGTGCCAGCAGCGTTACAGGGGCGCGGGAAAAACTGTTTTTT
CASSVTGAREKLFF
>TRBV9|TRBJ2-6|.|TRBD2
TGTGCCAGCAGCGTTACTAGCGGGACCGCCGGGGCCAACGTCCTGACTTTC
CASSVTSGTAGANVLTF
>TRBV5-1|TRBJ2-3|.|.
TGCGCCAGCAGCTTGGAAGGGGTCACAGATACGCAGTATTTT
CASSLEGVTDTQYF
>TRBV5-1|TRBJ1-2|.|TRBD1
TGCGCCAGCAGCTTGGTAGGGGGCGTCGATGGCTACACCTTC
CASSLVGGVDGYTF
>TRBV27|TRBJ1-5|few|TRBD1
TGTGCCAGCAGCCACAGGGGAAATCAGCCCCAGCATTTT
CASSHRGNQPQHF
>TRBV6-5|TRBJ1-5|.|TRBD1
TGTGCCAGCAGTCGACAGGGGGCCAATCAGCCCCAGCATTTT
CASSRQGANQPQHF
>TRBV7-9|TRBJ2-5|.|TRBD1
TGTGCCAGCAGCTTAGCGTGGACAGGGGAGACCCAGTACTTC
CASSLAWTGETQYF
>TRBV7-3|TRBJ2-7|.|TRBD1
TGTGCCAGCAGCTTTAACAGGGGGACCGAGCAGTACTTC
CASSFNRGTEQYF
>TRBV5-6|TRBJ1-1|.|.
TGTGCCAGCAGCCCCACACCGGGCGAGCGGACTGAAGCTTTCTTT
CASSPTPGERTEAFF
>TRBV4-1|TRBJ1-2|.|TRBD1
TGCGCCAGCAGCCAAGGACCAACAGGGGACTATGGCTACACCTTC
CASSQGPTGDYGYTF
>TRBV7-3|TRBJ1-2|.|.
TGTGCCAGCAGCTTAAGGCAGGGCAACTATGGCTACACCTTC
CASSLRQGNYGYTF
>TRBV7-9|TRBJ2-2|.|.
TGTGCCAGCAGCCCCCCGGGTACCGGGGAGCTGTTTTTT
CASSPPGTGELFF
>TRBV5-4|TRBJ2-7|few|TRBD1
TGTGCCAGCAGCCCCGGACAGGAGATCTACGAGCAGTACTTC
CASSPGQEIYEQYF
>TRBV7-8|TRBJ2-7|.|TRBD2
TGTGCCAGCGCGTCTGGGACTAGCGGCGAGCAGTACTTC
CASASGTSGEQYF
>TRBV6-5|TRBJ1-1|.|TRBD1
TGTGCCAGCATCCAAGACAGGGGCCGTGAAGCTTTCTTT
CASIQDRGREAFF
>TRBV6-6|TRBJ2-3|.|.
TGTGCCAGCTCTCCCTCTCAGGGAAGGTCGGTGGATACGCAGTATTTT
CASSPSQGRSVDTQYF
>TRBV27|TRBJ1-4|.|.
TGTGCCAGCAGGAACAGGAGGGACCTGCATGAAAAACTGTTTTTT
CASRNRRDLHEKLFF
>TRBV4-1|TRBJ2-7|.|TRBD2
TGCGCCAGCAGCCAAGATGGGAGAAAACTAGCGGACACCTACGAGCAGTACTTC
CASSQDGRKLADTYEQYF
>TRBV7-8|TRBJ2-3|.|.
TGTGCCAGCAGCTTAGTAGCAGATACGCAGTATTTT
CASSLVADTQYF
>TRBV19|TRBJ2-7|.|TRBD1
TGTGCCAGTAGCCGGGACAGGGGTTACGAGCAGTACTTC
CASSRDRGYEQYF
>TRBV4-2|TRBJ2-7|.|.
TGTGCCAGCAGCTACGATGTGTCTGGGCAGGGTCTGTACGAGCAGTACTTC
CASSYDVSGQGLYEQYF
>TRBV6-5|TRBJ2-7|.|.
TGTGCCAGCAGTTACTCGAGGGCGGTAGGCCAGTACTTC
CASSYSRAVGQYF
>TRBV29-1|TRBJ1-4|.|TRBD1
TGCAGCGTTGAGCGAGGGGGCAGTGGAAAACTGTTTTTT
CSVERGGSGKLFF
>TRBV2|TRBJ1-5|few|.
TGTGCCAGCAGTGAACTGTCAGGGGCCTCGAGCAATCAGCCCCAGCATTTT
CASSELSGASSNQPQHF
>TRBV19|TRBJ1-4|.|.
TGTGCCAGTAAAACGGACAGATCAACTAATGAAAAACTGTTTTTT
CASKTDRSTNEKLFF
>TRBV9|TRBJ2-5|.|TRBD2
TGTGCCAGCAGTGGGTTAGTAGCGGGAGGCCTCGGAGAGACCCAGTACTTC
CASSGLVAGGLGETQYF
>TRBV5-1|TRBJ2-7|.|TRBD1
TGCGCCAGCAGCGGACAGGGGGGCTCCTACGAGCAGTACTTC
CASSGQGGSYEQYF
>TRBV19|TRBJ1-4|.|.
TGTGCCAGTAGTATTAATTCAGCTAATGAAAAACTGTTTTTT
CASSINSANEKLFF
>TRBV5-1|TRBJ2-7|.|.
TGCGCCAGCAGCTTGGACGTAAGCGGGCCAACCTACGAGCAGTACTTC
CASSLDVSGPTYEQYF
>TRBV25-1|TRBJ1-4|.|.
TGTGCCAGCAGTTTGTCGGGAGGCCAGAAACTGTTTTTT
CASSLSGGQKLFF
>TRBV28|TRBJ2-5|few|TRBD2
TGTGCCAGCAGTTTGCCCCTAGCGGGGGAAGAGACCCAGTACTTC
CASSLPLAGEETQYF
>TRBV7-8|TRBJ1-2|many|.
TGTGCCAGCAGCTCCTCTCCCCGGGGAGGCTACACCTTC
CASSSSPRGGYTF
>TRBV6-1|TRBJ2-2|.|.
TGTGCCAGCAGTTCCGGGGTACGCACCGGGGAGCTGTTTTTT
CASSSGVRTGELFF
>TRBV5-8|TRBJ2-3|.|.
TGTGCCAGCAGCACCCCCGCCCCCGAGGGCACAGATACGCAGTATTTT
CASSTPAPEGTDTQYF
>TRBV6-5|TRBJ2-7|.|TRBD2
TGTGCCAGCAGGACTAGCGGGAGGGACGAGCAGTACTTC
CASRTSGRDEQYF
>TRBV9|TRBJ2-2|once|.
TGTGCCAGCAGCGTAGAACGAGCTGGGGGCCCGAACACCGGGGAGCTGTTTTTT
CASSVERAGGPNTGELFF
>TRBV4-1|TRBJ1-5|.|.
TGCGCCAGCAGCCAGGCAGATTATAGCAATCAGCCCCAGCATTTT
CASSQADYSNQPQHF
>TRBV5-1|TRBJ2-5|.|TRBD2
TGCGCCAGCAGACACGCCGGGACTAGCGAGGAGACCCAGTACTTC
CASRHAGTSEETQYF
>TRBV18|TRBJ1-4|.|TRBD1
TGTGCCAGCTCACCACCGACAGGGGGGGAAAAACTGTTTTTT
CASSPPTGGEKLFF
>TRBV5-1|TRBJ1-4|few|TRBD1
TGCGCCAGCAGCTTGGGTGGGACAGGGAGCGCTAATGAAAAACTGTTTTTT
CASSLGGTGSANEKLFF
>TRBV7-9|TRBJ2-7|few|TRBD1
TGTGCCAGCTCCGGGGACAGGGGGCTTCACGAGCAGTACTTC
CASSGDRGLHEQYF
>TRBV30|TRBJ2-7|.|.
TGTGCCTGGATCCCGGACCTAGGGGGCTACGAGCAGTACTTC
CAWIPDLGGYEQYF
>TRBV7-9|TRBJ2-2|.|.
TGTGCCAGCAGCTTCCTTGGGGCCACCGGGGAGCTGTTTTTT
CASSFLGATGELFF
>TRBV7-6|TRBJ2-7|.|TRBD2
TGTGCCAGCAGCCGGGGCGGTACAGCGGGAGGGCGTGAGCAGTACTTC
CASSRGGTAGGREQYF
>TRBV2|TRBJ2-7|.|.
TGTGCCAGCAGTGAATCGCAGGGGACATCCTACGAGCAGTACTTC
CASSESQGTSYEQYF
>TRBV6-1|TRBJ1-2|few|.
TGTGCCAGCAGACAACCCAGACAGAACTATGGCTACACCTTC
CASRQPRQNYGYTF
>TRBV29-1|TRBJ2-2|once|.
TGCAGCGTTGCTCCTAGAACCACCGGGGAGCTGTTTTTT
CSVAPRTTGELFF